The 32 T cell receptor beta chains below all came from one sample that was sequenced in a study of cytotoxic CD8 clonotypes in ibrutinib-treated CLL. This table comes from immunoSEQ multiplex PCR, and its TCRdb copy is limited to in-frame clones, with some not included. The table records some 170,000 clones, 88% of them present only once. The input for sequencing was PBMCs, taken at disease progression, from a patient treated with ibrutinib. The receptor set was obtained from a human donor with chronic lymphocytic leukemia.

In this sample, this clone turned up once. Different DNA sequences within this sample yield the same CDR3. This rearrangement joins TRBV5-1 to TRBJ1-2, with a possible D match to TRBD1 (5 bases). CDR1 is SGHRS and CDR2 is YFSETQ in the germline V gene. The CDR3 is 14 amino acids. The V gene lost 0 bases and the J gene lost 5 bases, with 11 bases spanning the gap. CDR3 sequence reads: CASSLDGGAYGYTF. Here the CDR3 DNA reads TGCGCCAGCAGCTTGGACGGGGGTGCGTATGGCTACACCTTC.

The rearrangement links TRBV6-1 to TRBJ2-7; 8 nucleotides align to TRBD2. The CDR3 runs 13 residues. Germline CDR1 MNHNS, CDR2 SASEGT. The J segment lost 9 bases and the V segment lost 6 bases, leaving 10 bases of the junction unmatched. The CDR3 bases are TGTGCCAGCAGGGAGCCGGGAGGGCTTAGGCAGTACTTC. This gives the protein CASREPGGLRQYF.

Here the CDR3 reads CASSPGIRVYEQYF. CDR3 DNA: TGTGCCAGCAGCCCAGGGATTCGGGTATACGAGCAGTACTTC. The chain carries TRBV14 and TRBJ2-7; tentatively, D is TRBD1 (5 bases). Trimming took off 4 bases at V and 4 bases at J, with 14 bases between the two ends. The germline gives CDR1 SGHDN, CDR2 FVKESK. The CDR3 is made up of 14 amino acids.

The chain is built from TRBV5-1 and TRBJ2-1, with unresolved D. This CDR3 has 14 residues. Germline CDR1 SGHRS, CDR2 YFSETQ. Deletions cut 7 bases from V and 5 bases from J, with 16 bases between. The CDR3 DNA sequence: TGCGCCAGCCAGTACTCGGGCGGTAACAATGAGCAGTTCTTC. Protein product: CASQYSGGNNEQFF.

The V call is TRBV9, the J call TRBJ1-1; D not certain. The germline V and J ends were trimmed by 4 bases and 3 bases, with 10 bases remaining between them. Looked up from germline, CDR1 is SGDLS and CDR2 is YYNGEE. This CDR3 has 13 residues. The CDR3 nucleotides are TGTGCCAGCAGCCTTGAGATGGACACTGAAGCTTTCTTT. Protein: CASSLEMDTEAFF.

V is TRBV5-4 and J is TRBJ1-1; D gene uncertain. CDR3 length: 13 amino acids. The ends were cut back, 1 base at V and 10 bases at J, with 14 bases in the middle. Germline values: CDR1 SGHNT, CDR2 YYREEE (reference sequence). This chain's CDR3 is CASSLSGLIGAFF. Here the CDR3 DNA reads TGTGCCAGCAGCTTGAGTGGCCTTATAGGAGCTTTCTTT.

Written as DNA, the CDR3 is TGTGCCAGCAGTTTAATTCAGAACAGGGGAAACACCTTC. This sequence encodes CASSLIQNRGNTF. The J gene is TRBJ1-2, the V gene TRBV28, with 7 positions matching TRBD1. Germline CDR1 MDHEN, CDR2 SYDVKM. With 2 bases clipped from V and 12 bases from J, the junction kept 9 bases outside the gene matches. The CDR3 runs to 13 residues.

The rearrangement joins TRBV7-2 to TRBJ2-2; TRBD2 is a possible D gene (6 bases). Germline assignment: CDR1 SGHTA and CDR2 FQGNSA. V lost 6 bases, J lost 1 base, and 9 bases lay in between. The CDR3 loop spans 14 amino acids. CDR3 amino acids: CASSRELNTGELFF. CDR3 nucleotide sequence: TGTGCCAGCAGTCGGGAGTTGAACACCGGGGAGCTGTTTTTT.

The chain recombines TRBV5-1 with TRBJ2-2; weak D call: TRBD1 (6 bases). Germline values: CDR1 SGHRS, CDR2 YFSETQ. The CDR3 extends over 16 amino acids. The ends were cut back, 0 bases at V and 3 bases at J, with 12 bases in the middle. CDR3 sequence: CASSLVGAGDTGELFF. CDR3 in DNA: TGCGCCAGCAGCTTGGTGGGGGCCGGGGACACCGGGGAGCTGTTTTTT.

The gene calls are TRBV27 and TRBJ2-3; D ambiguous. This CDR3 is built from 14 residues. CDR1 is MNHEY and CDR2 is SMNVEV in the germline V gene (reference sequence). Between the trimmed V and J ends, which lost 7 bases and 5 bases, there was a span of 16 bases. This CDR3 is CASTYPGALDTQYF. For the CDR3, the DNA is TGTGCCAGCACCTATCCGGGCGCCCTAGATACGCAGTATTTT.

J is TRBJ2-1 and V is TRBV27, with 7 positions matching TRBD2. This CDR3 is 20 amino acids long. The germline gives CDR1 MNHEY, CDR2 SMNVEV (reference sequence). J lost 9 bases, V lost 6 bases, and 29 bases had no gene match. CDR3 sequence reads: CASSALSLIPPGGEGVEQFF. CDR3 DNA: TGTGCCAGCAGCGCCTTAAGTTTAATCCCTCCGGGCGGGGAGGGAGTTGAGCAGTTCTTC.

This rearrangement joins TRBV21-1 to TRBJ2-1; no check of the table's D call, TRBD2, against the DNA was made. TRBV21-1 is termed a pseudogene. This CDR3 has 19 residues. Here the CDR3 reads CASSKGILAEAYSYNEQFF. The CDR3 coding sequence is TGTGCCAGCAGCAAAGGGATACTAGCGGAGGCGTACTCCTACAATGAGCAGTTCTTC.

J is TRBJ1-2 and V is TRBV29-1; weak D call: TRBD1 (6 bases). V was pared by 1 base and J by 4 bases, with 16 bases between. The length of the CDR3 is 15 residues. Germline CDR1 reads SQVTM; CDR2 reads ANQGSEA. CDR3 coding DNA: TGCAGCGTTGAAGTTCAGGACAGATCTTCCTATGGCTACACCTTC. It translates to CSVEVQDRSSYGYTF.

This clone is a singleton in its sample. The V call is TRBV10-2, the J call TRBJ2-7; 9 bases are a match to TRBD1. CDR1 and CDR2 from the germline V gene are WSHSY and SAAADI. This CDR3 contains 15 residues. Germline trimming cut 6 bases from V and 3 bases from J; bases unmatched to any gene: 9. The chain's CDR3 is CASRDGTGRVYEQYF. The DNA of the CDR3 is TGCGCCAGCAGAGACGGGACAGGGAGAGTCTACGAGCAGTACTTC.

V and J are TRBV19 and TRBJ2-1; D is unresolved. Germline V CDR1 and CDR2: LNHDA, SQIVND (reference sequence). The V end lost 5 bases, the J end lost 1 base, and 18 bases lay between the germline ends. This CDR3 comprises 17 residues. The CDR3 sequence is CASSGLWTSRSYNEQFF. The CDR3 coding sequence is TGTGCCAGTAGTGGATTATGGACCTCGAGGTCCTACAATGAGCAGTTCTTC.

The rearrangement uses TRBV9 and TRBJ2-7, with D possibly matching TRBD1 (5 bases). Between the trimmed V and J ends, which lost 10 bases and 7 bases, there was a span of 18 bases. The CDR3 runs 12 residues. Germline V lookup: CDR1 SGDLS, CDR2 YYNGEE. The CDR3 protein is CAVGSGYREQYF. The CDR3 bases are TGTGCCGTCGGCTCAGGGTACCGGGAGCAGTACTTC. Full variable domain (outside the CDR3, taken from reference TRBV9 and TRBJ2-7): DSGVTQTPKHLITATGQRVTLRCSPRSGDLSVYWYQQSLDQGLQFLIQYYNGEERAKGNILERFSAQQFPDLHSELNLSSLELGDSALYFCAVGSGYREQYFGPGTRLTVT.

In DNA form, the CDR3 reads TGTGCCAGCTCACTCGAAATCACAGCTAGCGGGAGTCCAGATACGCAGTATTTT. Its translation is CASSLEITASGSPDTQYF. J is TRBJ2-3 and V is TRBV18; TRBD2 aligns across 10 bases. The CDR3 length is 18 residues. Per the germline V gene, CDR1 is KGHSH and CDR2 is LQKENI. The trim removed 4 bases at V and 4 bases at J, leaving 14 bases unmatched.

Details on this clone: Different DNA sequences within this sample yield the same CDR3. This chain connects TRBV18 to TRBJ2-7, with 7 bases fitting TRBD2. Germline V gene sequence: CDR1 KGHSH, CDR2 LQKENI. The CDR3 length is 14 residues. V lost 2 bases, J lost 3 bases, and 4 bases stayed unmatched. This CDR3 reads CASSPGGSYYEQYF. The CDR3, as DNA: TGTGCCAGCTCACCAGGCGGGAGTTACTACGAGCAGTACTTC. Full variable domain (remainder filled in from reference TRBV18 and TRBJ2-7): NAGVMQNPRHLVRRRGQEARLRCSPMKGHSHVYWYRQLPEEGLKFMVYLQKENIIDESGMPKERFSAEFPKEGPSILRIQQVVRGDSAAYFCASSPGGSYYEQYFGPGTRLTVT.

This chain links TRBV18 with TRBJ2-7, with D uncertain. V dropped 4 bases and J dropped 2 bases, with 9 bases sitting between them. Germline values: CDR1 KGHSH, CDR2 LQKENI. The CDR3 is 13 amino acids. The CDR3 nucleotides are TGTGCCAGCTCACGCGGCTCCCCCTACGAGCAGTACTTC. Protein: CASSRGSPYEQYF.

This clone was counted between two and nine times. The chain employs TRBV11-3 and TRBJ2-1; D perhaps matches TRBD2 (5 bases). Deletions cut 5 bases from V and 5 bases from J, with 13 bases between. This CDR3 has 14 amino acids. Per germline, CDR1 SGHNT and CDR2 YENEEA. CDR3 coding DNA: TGTGCCAGCAGCCGTTGGGGAGTCGACAATGAGCAGTTCTTC. Translation: CASSRWGVDNEQFF.

The chain couples TRBV5-1 to TRBJ1-1, with D possibly TRBD1 on 6 matching bases. Trimming removed 3 bases from V and 1 base from J, with 10 bases in between. This CDR3 contains 14 residues. The V gene's germline CDR1 is SGHRS and CDR2 YFSETQ. CDR3 bases: TGCGCCAGCAGCTGGTGGACAGCGAACACTGAAGCTTTCTTT. It codes for CASSWWTANTEAFF. Full variable domain (rest looked up from reference TRBV5-1 and TRBJ1-1): KAGVTQTPRYLIKTRGQQVTLSCSPISGHRSVSWYQQTPGQGLQFLFEYFSETQRNKGNFPGRFSGRQFSNSRSEMNVSTLELGDSALYLCASSWWTANTEAFFGQGTRLTVV.

V usage is TRBV11-2 and J usage is TRBJ2-1; D is unresolved. Per the germline V gene, CDR1 is SGHAT and CDR2 is FQNNGV. V was clipped by 2 bases and J by 0 bases, with 2 bases between them. There are 13 residues in the CDR3. Here the CDR3 DNA reads TGTGCCAGCAGCTTATCCTCCTACAATGAGCAGTTCTTC. This translates into CASSLSSYNEQFF.

The rearrangement links TRBV27 to TRBJ1-4, with a possible D match to TRBD1 (5 bases). Germline values: CDR1 MNHEY, CDR2 SMNVEV (reference sequence). V was clipped by 1 base and J by 5 bases, with 14 bases between them. This CDR3 spans 16 amino acids. The CDR3 DNA is TGTGCCAGCAGTTTATTTCGTCTCGGGGGGAATGAAAAACTGTTTTTT. This encodes CASSLFRLGGNEKLFF.

In this sample, this clone turned up once. The chain carries TRBV5-1 and TRBJ1-1, with 9 bases fitting TRBD1. The CDR3 loop spans 14 amino acids. V lost 3 bases, J lost 4 bases, and 4 bases stayed unmatched. Per the germline V gene, CDR1 is SGHRS and CDR2 is YFSETQ. The CDR3 nucleotides read TGCGCCAGCAGCTCAACAGGGGGCGGCACTGAAGCTTTCTTT. This encodes CASSSTGGGTEAFF.

The rearrangement links TRBV5-1 to TRBJ1-2; 8 positions match TRBD1. This CDR3 is 14 amino acids long. Germline-derived CDR1 and CDR2 are SGHRS and YFSETQ. With 2 bases clipped from V and 6 bases from J, the junction kept 6 bases outside the gene matches. This CDR3 reads CASSFKTGDDGYTF. The CDR3 DNA reads as TGCGCCAGCAGCTTTAAGACAGGGGACGATGGCTACACCTTC.

This clone was seen just once. The chain is built from TRBV4-2 and TRBJ1-2, with D unresolved. The germline CDR1 and CDR2 sequences are LGHNA and YNFKEQ. There are 13 residues in the CDR3. V was cut by 0 bases and J by 7 bases, with 9 bases left in between. The CDR3 spells CASSQEGWGGYTF. The CDR3 region has the DNA TGTGCCAGCAGCCAAGAAGGATGGGGTGGCTACACCTTC.

The chain recombines TRBV10-3 with TRBJ2-1; TRBD2 matches 12 bases. Germline trimming cut 6 bases from V and 8 bases from J; bases unmatched to any gene: 8. This CDR3 is built from 15 residues. Germline-derived CDR1 and CDR2 are ENHRY and SYGVKD. The CDR3 DNA follows: TGTGCCATCAGAGAGACTAGCGGGAGTGTCGATGAGCAGTTCTTC. Residues: CAIRETSGSVDEQFF.

The chain recombines TRBV5-1 with TRBJ1-2; no firm D call. CDR3 size: 13 residues. Trimming shortened V by 3 bases and J by 3 bases, and 9 bases separated the two germline ends. Germline V gene sequence: CDR1 SGHRS, CDR2 YFSETQ. The chain's CDR3 is CASSWAQYYGYTF. The CDR3 DNA reads as TGCGCCAGCAGCTGGGCCCAGTACTATGGCTACACCTTC.

The chain recombines TRBV6-5 with TRBJ2-2, with D tentatively TRBD2 (6 bases). The CDR3 runs to 15 residues. Looked up from germline, CDR1 is MNHEY and CDR2 is SVGAGI. Between the trimmed V and J ends, which lost 6 bases and 6 bases, there was a span of 17 bases. CDR3 protein: CASSRNVREAGELFF. The CDR3 DNA is TGTGCCAGCAGCCGAAACGTTAGGGAGGCCGGGGAGCTGTTTTTT.

This clone was recorded only once. The chain carries TRBV15 and TRBJ2-3; 8 nucleotides match TRBD1. This CDR3 spans 13 amino acids. Germline V gene data show CDR1 as LNHNV and CDR2 as YYDKDF (reference sequence). V gave up 2 bases and J gave up 6 bases; unmatched junction bases: 1. The CDR3 DNA reads TGTGCCACCAGCAGAAGGACAGGGGATACGCAGTATTTT. This translates into CATSRRTGDTQYF.

In its sample, this clone was seen once. This rearrangement joins TRBV5-6 to TRBJ1-1; 7 nucleotides agree with TRBD1. V was pared by 2 bases and J by 0 bases, with 7 bases of the junction left unmatched. The CDR3 contains 16 residues. The V gene's germline CDR1 is SGHDT and CDR2 YYEEEE. The CDR3 bases are TGTGCCAGCAGCTTCAACAGGGGCCCTATGAACACTGAAGCTTTCTTT. Protein product: CASSFNRGPMNTEAFF.

The V and J genes are TRBV5-6 and TRBJ1-5; 8 bases align to TRBD1. Germline V gene sequence: CDR1 SGHDT, CDR2 YYEEEE. This CDR3 contains 15 residues. Germline trimming cut 2 bases from V and 2 bases from J; bases unmatched to any gene: 3. The CDR3 coding sequence is TGTGCCAGCAGCTTCAGGGGGCCGGGCAATCAGCCCCAGCATTTT. It yields the protein CASSFRGPGNQPQHF. Complete variable domain (other parts from reference TRBV5-6 and TRBJ1-5): DAGVTQSPTHLIKTRGQQVTLRCSPKSGHDTVSWYQQALGQGPQFIFQYYEEEERQRGNFPDRFSGHQFPNYSSELNVNALLLGDSALYLCASSFRGPGNQPQHFGDGTRLSIL.